Below, 2 T cell receptor beta chains from the same sample are listed, as sequenced in a study of blood T cell repertoires in COVID-19. Clones were read by immunoSEQ multiplex PCR, and TCRdb kept only the in-frame ones, dropping some. This sample has some 150,000 clones, with 75% to 80% found just once. Specimen: peripheral blood. The receptor set was obtained from a woman in her 50s with active or convalescent COVID-19.

The CDR3 loop is CASSLGQGAYNEQFF. The CDR3 DNA follows: TGTGCCAGCTCACTCGGACAGGGAGCCTACAATGAGCAGTTCTTC. V usage is TRBV18 and J usage is TRBJ2-1; TRBD1 aligns across 8 bases. V lost 4 bases, J lost 2 bases, and 4 bases stayed unmatched. The CDR3 is 15 residues long. Germline CDR1 and CDR2: KGHSH and LQKENI.

This clone appeared a few times. This chain uses TRBV2 with TRBJ2-1, with 12 bases lining up with TRBD1. The J segment lost 5 bases and the V segment lost 6 bases, leaving 2 bases of the junction unmatched. Germline V gene data show CDR1 as SNHLY and CDR2 as FYNNEI. This CDR3 contains 14 residues. CDR3 region: CASRGTGGHNEQFF. CDR3 coding DNA: TGTGCCAGCAGGGGGACAGGGGGCCACAATGAGCAGTTCTTC.